The 24 T cell receptor beta chains given below trace back to one sample, sequenced in a study of blood T cell repertoires in COVID-19. The method was immunoSEQ multiplex PCR; TCRdb's version includes in-frame clones alone and lacks a portion of them. The repertoire holds fewer than 110,000 clones, with about 86% as singletons. The material sequenced was peripheral blood. These receptor sequences come from a human donor in a cohort sampled during active COVID-19.

This chain connects TRBV6-5 to TRBJ1-5; D unclear. In germline, CDR1 is MNHEY, CDR2 SVGAGI. This CDR3 comprises 14 residues. Trimming pared 6 bases from V and 4 bases from J, leaving 13 bases between. The CDR3 DNA reads TGTGCCAGCAGACCAGGCAGTTTTAATCAGCCCCAGCATTTT. Protein product: CASRPGSFNQPQHF.

This CDR3 is CIAATGYNEQFF. The CDR3 DNA reads TGCATCGCGGCGACGGGGTACAATGAGCAGTTCTTC. This chain connects TRBV29-1 to TRBJ2-1; possibly TRBD2 for D (5 bases). CDR3 size: 12 residues. Germline V gene sequence: CDR1 SQVTM, CDR2 ANQGSEA.

This clone has a single count. V is TRBV11-2 and J is TRBJ2-7, with D perhaps matching TRBD1 (6 bases). Germline CDR1 SGHAT, CDR2 FQNNGV. CDR3 length: 17 amino acids. V lost 5 bases and J 2 bases, leaving 22 bases between the germline ends. CDR3 in DNA: TGTGCCAGCAGCCCAGTGGGGGCGAGGGCGATCGCCTACGAGCAGTACTTC. Its translation: CASSPVGARAIAYEQYF.

The CDR3 region has the DNA TGCGCCAGCAGCCATGATGGGACAGGGGGCAGAGATACGCAGTATTTT. The encoded protein is CASSHDGTGGRDTQYF. The rearrangement joins TRBV4-1 to TRBJ2-3, with 12 nucleotides matching TRBD1. Trimming cost V 3 bases and J 5 bases; bases outside gene matches: 6. This CDR3 has 16 residues. Germline lookup yields CDR1 MGHRA and CDR2 YSYEKL.

This clone was observed once. The chain combines TRBV7-6 with TRBJ2-1; D unresolved. Germline loops: CDR1 SGHVS, CDR2 FNYEAQ. This CDR3 is 13 amino acids long. V lost 4 bases and J lost 6, with 10 bases in between. In nucleotides, the CDR3 is TGTGCCAGCAGCTGGGCAGAGTCCAATGAGCAGTTCTTC. Protein product: CASSWAESNEQFF.

The J gene is TRBJ2-1, the V gene TRBV2, with 15 bases that match TRBD2. There are 19 residues in the CDR3. V shed 3 bases, J shed 3 bases, and the junction held 9 bases outside the gene matches. Germline V gives CDR1 SNHLY, CDR2 FYNNEI. The DNA for the CDR3 is TGTGCCAGCAGTGACCCCGGGACTAGCGGGAGGACAAACTACAATGAGCAGTTCTTC. Its translation: CASSDPGTSGRTNYNEQFF. Complete variable domain (other parts from reference TRBV2 and TRBJ2-1): EPEVTQTPSHQVTQMGQEVILRCVPISNHLYFYWYRQILGQKVEFLVSFYNNEISEKSEIFDDQFSVERPDGSNFTLKIRSTKLEDSAMYFCASSDPGTSGRTNYNEQFFGPGTRLTVL.

The chain couples TRBV4-2 to TRBJ1-6; the D is unclear. This CDR3 comprises 16 residues. The ends were cut back, 2 bases at V and 9 bases at J, with 17 bases in the middle. Looked up from germline, CDR1 is LGHNA and CDR2 is YNFKEQ. The CDR3 sequence is CASSQPGAGVSSPLHF. The CDR3 coding sequence is TGTGCCAGCAGCCAACCCGGCGCGGGTGTCTCTTCACCCCTCCACTTT.

The chain combines TRBV5-1 with TRBJ1-6; D unclear. The CDR3 totals 15 residues. V shed 0 bases and J shed 0 bases, with 4 bases lying between them. Per the germline V gene, CDR1 is SGHRS and CDR2 is YFSETQ. CDR3 DNA: TGCGCCAGCAGCTTGGAGAGCTCCTATAATTCACCCCTCCACTTT. It yields the protein CASSLESSYNSPLHF.

This clone appeared once. The V gene is TRBV6-1, the J gene TRBJ2-1; 9 bases are a match to TRBD1. The germline V gene has CDR1 MNHNS and CDR2 SASEGT. The CDR3 sequence is 14 residues long. Trimming removed 3 bases from V and 5 bases from J; junction bases left unmatched: 2. CDR3 coding DNA: TGTGCCAGCAGTGATTGGACAGGGGACAATGAGCAGTTCTTC. This codes for CASSDWTGDNEQFF.

This rearrangement joins TRBV13 to TRBJ2-4; TRBD2 matches at 7 bases. The CDR3 runs to 21 residues. CDR1 and CDR2 (germline): PRHDT, FYEKMQ (reference sequence). After removal of 1 base from V and 1 base from J, the junction contained 19 bases not matched to a gene. CDR3 region: CASSLVGSGFARVSAKNIQYF. The DNA of the CDR3 is TGTGCCAGCAGCTTAGTGGGTAGCGGGTTCGCGCGGGTGAGCGCCAAAAACATTCAGTACTTC. Looking up the rest from reference TRBV13 and TRBJ2-4 gives the full variable domain: AAGVIQSPRHLIKEKRETATLKCYPIPRHDTVYWYQQGPGQDPQFLISFYEKMQSDKGSIPDRFSAQQFSDYHSELNMSSLELGDSALYFCASSLVGSGFARVSAKNIQYFGAGTRLSVL.

The rearrangement uses TRBV5-1 and TRBJ1-5, with D perhaps matching TRBD1 (6 bases). The ends were cut back, 2 bases at V and 9 bases at J, with 15 bases in the middle. CDR1 is SGHRS and CDR2 is YFSETQ in the germline V gene. The CDR3 loop spans 14 amino acids. Here the CDR3 reads CASSFDRTSGPQHF. The CDR3 coding sequence is TGCGCCAGCAGCTTTGACAGGACTTCAGGGCCCCAGCATTTT.

The chain employs TRBV10-3 and TRBJ2-7; 9 bases align to TRBD1. The length of the CDR3 is 17 residues. Trimming at V came to 4 bases and at J to 1 base, leaving 11 bases not matched to a gene. Germline assignment: CDR1 ENHRY and CDR2 SYGVKD. CDR3 amino acids: CAISATGGQGNSYEQYF. The CDR3, as DNA: TGTGCCATCAGTGCGACCGGAGGACAGGGGAATTCCTACGAGCAGTACTTC.

The J gene is TRBJ2-7, the V gene TRBV11-3; the D gene is possibly TRBD2 (6 bases). Per germline, CDR1 SGHNT and CDR2 YENEEA. V lost 2 bases, J lost 11 bases, and 13 bases lay in between. The CDR3 sequence is 12 residues long. This CDR3 reads CASSLNAGPEYF. The CDR3 DNA reads as TGTGCCAGCAGCTTAAATGCGGGGCCGGAGTACTTC. Looking up the rest from reference TRBV11-3 and TRBJ2-7 gives the full variable domain: EAGVVQSPRYKIIEKKQPVAFWCNPISGHNTLYWYLQNLGQGPELLIRYENEEAVDDSQLPKDRFSAERLKGVDSTLKIQPAELGDSAVYLCASSLNAGPEYFGPGTRLTVT.

CDR3 protein: CAWSQDSEQYF. DNA of the CDR3: TGTGCCTGGAGCCAGGACAGCGAGCAGTACTTC. The chain combines TRBV30 with TRBJ2-7, with D possibly matching TRBD1 (6 bases). Germline CDR1 reads GTSNPN; CDR2 reads SVGIG (reference sequence). This CDR3 contains 11 residues. Trimming shortened V by 3 bases and J by 6 bases, and 9 bases separated the two germline ends. The complete variable domain, with remaining parts taken from reference TRBV30 and TRBJ2-7, reads SQTIHQWPATLVQPVGSPLSLECTVEGTSNPNLYWYRQAAGRGLQLLFYSVGIGQISSEVPQNLSASRPQDRQFILSSKKLLLSDSGFYLCAWSQDSEQYFGPGTRLTVT.

V and J are TRBV10-3 and TRBJ1-5, with TRBD1 matching over 10 bases. The germline V gene encodes CDR1 ENHRY and CDR2 SYGVKD. V dropped 4 bases and J dropped 2; count of bases not matched to a gene: 2. The CDR3 contains 15 residues. CDR3 DNA: TGTGCCATCAGTGCGGGGACAGGGGGCAATCAGCCCCAGCATTTT. Translation gives CAISAGTGGNQPQHF.

The chain combines TRBV2 with TRBJ1-5; TRBD1 aligns across 11 bases. V was pared by 6 bases and J by 1 base, with 2 bases of the junction left unmatched. Germline lookup yields CDR1 SNHLY and CDR2 FYNNEI. This CDR3 spans 15 amino acids. DNA of the CDR3: TGTGCCAGCAGCCGGGACAGGGGGAGCAATCAGCCCCAGCATTTT. It encodes CASSRDRGSNQPQHF.

This chain uses TRBV19 with TRBJ2-1; perhaps TRBD1 as D (5 bases). Germline CDR1 reads LNHDA; CDR2 reads SQIVND (reference sequence). Trimming took 2 bases from V and 7 from J, leaving 9 bases between them. This CDR3 is built from 13 residues. CDR3 region: CASSIQGRNEQFF. The DNA for the CDR3 is TGTGCCAGTAGTATACAGGGAAGGAATGAGCAGTTCTTC.

The chain recombines TRBV7-2 with TRBJ2-1; D is perhaps TRBD1 (5 bases). The CDR3 is made up of 13 amino acids. The germline V gene encodes CDR1 SGHTA and CDR2 FQGNSA. Trimming stripped 5 bases from V and 10 bases from J, with 15 bases between. The chain's CDR3 is CASSPRTRVEQFF. Here the CDR3 DNA reads TGTGCCAGCAGCCCCCGCACCAGGGTCGAGCAGTTCTTC.

V is TRBV11-2 and J is TRBJ2-2, with a tentative D call TRBD1 (6 bases). This CDR3 has 15 residues. Between the trimmed V and J ends, which lost 2 bases and 4 bases, there was a span of 11 bases. CDR1 SGHAT and CDR2 FQNNGV come from the germline V gene. CDR3 sequence: CASSLNRVGTGELFF. As DNA, the CDR3 is TGTGCCAGCAGCTTAAACAGGGTCGGCACCGGGGAGCTGTTTTTT.

This clone was counted a few times. The V and J genes are TRBV15 and TRBJ2-7; TRBD1 matches at 8 bases. The CDR3 loop spans 15 amino acids. CDR1 is LNHNV and CDR2 is YYDKDF in the germline V gene (reference sequence). V shed 0 bases and J 5 bases; nucleotides not matched to a gene: 6. CDR3 DNA sequence: TGTGCCACCAGCAGAGACGGACAGGGTGCCGACGAGCAGTACTTC. It codes for CATSRDGQGADEQYF.

The J gene is TRBJ2-7, the V gene TRBV28; 8 bases are shared with TRBD1. CDR3 length: 15 amino acids. Germline values: CDR1 MDHEN, CDR2 SYDVKM. V dropped 3 bases and J dropped 5; count of bases not matched to a gene: 9. CDR3 DNA: TGTGCCAGCAGTTTTATCCGGGACAGGTCTCACGAGCAGTACTTC. Protein sequence: CASSFIRDRSHEQYF.

This clone was seen just once. V and J are TRBV7-3 and TRBJ2-3; D gene ambiguous. The CDR3 loop spans 12 amino acids. V was pared by 2 bases and J by 4 bases, with 4 bases between. The germline gives CDR1 SGHTA, CDR2 FQGTGA. The CDR3 DNA follows: TGTGCCAGCAGCTTATCCTCAGATACGCAGTATTTT. Translated: CASSLSSDTQYF.

V and J are TRBV9 and TRBJ2-3; 12 bases align to TRBD2. The CDR3 length is 17 residues. V was pared by 4 bases and J by 4 bases, with 10 bases of the junction left unmatched. Germline assignment: CDR1 SGDLS and CDR2 YYNGEE. The CDR3 nucleotides read TGTGCCAGCAGCCCGCAGACTAGCGGGAGTCAATCAGATACGCAGTATTTT. Protein product: CASSPQTSGSQSDTQYF.

CDR3 in amino acids: CASSLGGTDTQYF. The CDR3 DNA follows: TGTGCCAGTAGTCTGGGCGGCACAGATACGCAGTATTTT. The chain is built from TRBV19 and TRBJ2-3; D is uncertain. The CDR3 runs 13 residues. Trimming cost V 5 bases and J 1 base, with 7 bases left between them. Germline V gene sequence: CDR1 LNHDA, CDR2 SQIVND (reference sequence).